A single sample gave rise to the 21 T cell receptor beta chains below, sequenced in a study of control samples from healthy donors and cancer patients. Sequenced by immunoSEQ multiplex PCR; TCRdb stores in-frame clones only, minus some. This sample carries more than 30,000 clones, around four fifths of them seen once, and the ten largest clones take 20% to 25%. Material for sequencing was PBMCs. The source of these receptors is a woman aged 55-70 years with lung cancer.

This clone was seen only a few times. The V gene is TRBV11-3, the J gene TRBJ2-5, with unresolved D. Germline V gene lookup returns CDR1 SGHNT and CDR2 YENEEA. Trimming left V 2 bases short and J 3 bases short, with 7 bases between. The CDR3 is 13 residues long. The CDR3: CASSLPPEETQYF. CDR3 in DNA: TGTGCCAGCAGCTTACCTCCTGAAGAGACCCAGTACTTC.

The chain links TRBV6-5 to TRBJ2-7; 7 bases map to TRBD1. J was trimmed by 0 bases and V by 6 bases; bases with no gene match: 8. The germline V gene has CDR1 MNHEY and CDR2 SVGAGI. There are 15 residues in the CDR3. The CDR3 is CASRRDSTTSYEQYF. DNA of the CDR3: TGTGCCAGCAGACGGGACAGTACAACCTCCTACGAGCAGTACTTC.

The CDR3 DNA reads TGTGCCAGCAGCTTAGCGGCCCTAGCGGGATTGAATGAGCAGTTCTTC. Amino acid sequence: CASSLAALAGLNEQFF. This sequence joins TRBV7-9 and TRBJ2-1, with 9 positions matching TRBD2. From germline, CDR1 is SEHNR and CDR2 FQNEAQ (reference sequence). This CDR3 contains 16 residues. Unmatched junction bases numbered 7, after V lost 0 bases and J lost 7 bases.

The V and J genes are TRBV7-2 and TRBJ2-7; D remains ambiguous. The CDR3 totals 13 residues. Trimming took off 5 bases at V and 0 bases at J, with 8 bases between the two ends. Per the germline V gene, CDR1 is SGHTA and CDR2 is FQGNSA. CDR3 sequence: CASSPLSSYEQYF. The CDR3 coding sequence is TGTGCCAGCAGCCCCCTGAGCTCCTACGAGCAGTACTTC.

V and J are TRBV18 and TRBJ2-7; a weak D match, TRBD2 (7 bases). CDR1 and CDR2 from the germline V gene are KGHSH and LQKENI. V dropped 3 bases and J dropped 8 bases, with 23 bases sitting between them. This CDR3 region has 16 residues. CDR3 in amino acids: CASSPVGRGTLSKQYF. The CDR3 bases are TGTGCCAGCTCACCTGTCGGGCGGGGGACATTAAGTAAGCAGTACTTC.

This chain links TRBV11-3 with TRBJ2-1; D gene uncertain. This CDR3 has 12 residues. V lost 4 bases and J lost 6, with 7 bases in between. Germline V lookup: CDR1 SGHNT, CDR2 YENEEA. This CDR3 reads CASSSDPNEQFF. The CDR3 region has the DNA TGTGCCAGCAGCTCGGACCCCAATGAGCAGTTCTTC.

Only a few counts were recorded for this clone. V is TRBV10-2 and J is TRBJ1-1, with D hard to call. Trimming pared 6 bases from V and 1 base from J, leaving 12 bases between. Germline CDR1 and CDR2: WSHSY and SAAADI. The CDR3 extends over 14 amino acids. CDR3 coding DNA: TGCGCCAGCAGACCCGGCCCATCGAACACTGAAGCTTTCTTT. Its protein product is CASRPGPSNTEAFF.

The CDR3 loop reads CASSFGGRYSNQPQHF. CDR3 coding DNA: TGTGCCAGCAGTTTTGGCGGCAGATATAGCAATCAGCCCCAGCATTTT. The rearrangement joins TRBV7-8 to TRBJ1-5; no clear D. V lost 6 bases and J lost 0, with 15 bases in between. The CDR3 totals 16 residues. The germline gives CDR1 SGHVS, CDR2 FQNEAQ.

The chain is built from TRBV6-5 and TRBJ1-3; D not certain. CDR3 length: 12 residues. Germline V lookup: CDR1 MNHEY, CDR2 SVGAGI. Deletions cut 4 bases from V and 4 bases from J, with 5 bases between. CDR3 in amino acids: CASSSTGNTIYF. CDR3 in DNA: TGTGCCAGCAGTTCGACAGGAAACACCATATATTTT.

This clone was counted once. Because the CDR3's place on the DNA is in doubt, the DNA is left out and the CDR3 is given as listed by TCRdb. The rearrangement joins TRBV27 to TRBJ1-2. Germline CDR1 MNHEY, CDR2 SMNVEV (reference sequence). Inclusive of both ends, the CDR3 amounts to 23 amino acids. The CDR3 here is CASSFKGNYGYTFGSGTRFGYTF.

This rearrangement joins TRBV28 to TRBJ2-2; D not certain. The V gene's germline CDR1 is MDHEN and CDR2 SYDVKM. The CDR3 runs to 14 residues. V lost 10 bases, J lost 5 bases, and 17 bases lay in between. The CDR3 here is CATLNTERTGELFF. CDR3 in DNA: TGTGCCACACTCAACACCGAGAGGACCGGGGAGCTGTTTTTT.

The rearrangement joins TRBV5-1 to TRBJ1-3; D uncertain. Germline V gene lookup returns CDR1 SGHRS and CDR2 YFSETQ. Trimming shortened V by 2 bases and J by 0 bases, and 9 bases separated the two germline ends. The CDR3 loop spans 15 amino acids. The CDR3 DNA follows: TGCGCCAGCAGCTTTACGGGCAGCTCTGGAAACACCATATATTTT. This translates into CASSFTGSSGNTIYF.

The rearrangement joins TRBV9 to TRBJ2-1; 9 nucleotides align to TRBD2. CDR3 size: 18 residues. Germline-derived CDR1 and CDR2 are SGDLS and YYNGEE. V trimming: 3 bases; J trimming: 5 bases; junction bases outside the gene matches: 15. The CDR3 region has the DNA TGTGCCAGCAGCGAGAGACTAGCGGCCACGGGGTCCCACAATGAGCAGTTCTTC. Translation: CASSERLAATGSHNEQFF.

The chain uses TRBV5-6 and TRBJ2-1; D is unclear. The CDR3 is 11 amino acids. Germline V gene data show CDR1 as SGHDT and CDR2 as YYEEEE. Trimming removed 1 base at V and 9 bases at J, with 5 bases between. The CDR3 region is CASSLYGEQFF. DNA of the CDR3: TGTGCCAGCAGCTTGTATGGTGAGCAGTTCTTC.

The chain recombines TRBV7-2 with TRBJ1-5; TRBD1 matches 9 bases. This CDR3 region has 14 residues. Per germline, CDR1 SGHTA and CDR2 FQGNSA. V dropped 4 bases and J dropped 6; count of bases not matched to a gene: 4. The CDR3 coding sequence is TGTGCCAGCAGCTCGACAGGGGGGGTTCAGCCCCAGCATTTT. Translation: CASSSTGGVQPQHF.

Points on this clone: The identical CDR3 is also encoded by other nucleotide sequences in the sample. This chain connects TRBV10-1 to TRBJ1-1; no clear D. The germline V gene encodes CDR1 WNHNN and CDR2 SYGVQD (reference sequence). Trimming left V 3 bases short and J 7 bases short, with 15 bases between. This CDR3 is built from 14 residues. CDR3 protein: CASSDGPLNGEAFF. The CDR3 DNA reads TGCGCCAGCAGTGATGGCCCCCTGAATGGTGAAGCTTTCTTT.

This clone has a single count. The chain has TRBV5-1 and TRBJ2-3, with TRBD1 as a possible D gene (6 bases). The length of the CDR3 is 15 residues. V shed 4 bases and J shed 0 bases, with 12 bases lying between them. In germline, CDR1 is SGHRS, CDR2 YFSETQ. CDR3 bases: TGCGCCAGCAGCAGAGGGGGTTATAGCACAGATACGCAGTATTTT. Encoded protein: CASSRGGYSTDTQYF. Variable domain in full (rest from reference TRBV5-1 and TRBJ2-3): KAGVTQTPRYLIKTRGQQVTLSCSPISGHRSVSWYQQTPGQGLQFLFEYFSETQRNKGNFPGRFSGRQFSNSRSEMNVSTLELGDSALYLCASSRGGYSTDTQYFGPGTRLTVL.

The rearrangement links TRBV29-1 to TRBJ2-7; weak D call: TRBD2 (5 bases). This CDR3 has 13 amino acids. Looked up from germline, CDR1 is SQVTM and CDR2 is ANQGSEA. Trimming cost V 8 bases and J 7 bases, with 21 bases left between them. The CDR3 reads CSSSGSSRGEQYF. CDR3 nucleotides: TGCAGCTCCTCGGGAAGCTCCCGTGGGGAGCAGTACTTC.

This clone came up a few times. The rearrangement joins TRBV9 to TRBJ1-1; TRBD1 aligns across 9 bases. CDR3 length: 14 residues. The germline CDR1 and CDR2 sequences are SGDLS and YYNGEE. J lost 10 bases, V lost 5 bases, and 12 bases had no gene match. This chain's CDR3 is CASSSEDRGFRAFF. In nucleotides, the CDR3 is TGTGCCAGCAGTTCCGAAGACAGGGGGTTTCGAGCTTTCTTT.

This clone was found a few times. The rearrangement joins TRBV19 to TRBJ1-3; the D is unclear. The germline CDR1 and CDR2 sequences are LNHDA and SQIVND (reference sequence). The CDR3 covers 14 residues. V lost 8 bases to trimming and J lost 0 bases, with 11 bases between them. CDR3 region: CASAKKPSGNTIYF. Written as DNA, the CDR3 is TGTGCCAGTGCAAAAAAGCCCTCTGGAAACACCATATATTTT.

This clone has only one observation. The rearrangement links TRBV9 to TRBJ2-3; 11 nucleotides line up with TRBD2. The CDR3 runs 16 residues. The junction had 4 bases not matched to a gene; V was cut back by 4 bases and J by 0 bases. Germline CDR1 is SGDLS and CDR2 is YYNGEE. CDR3 in amino acids: CASSSRLAGSTDTQYF. The CDR3 DNA reads TGTGCCAGCAGCTCCCGACTAGCGGGAAGCACAGATACGCAGTATTTT.